Listed here are 13 T cell receptor beta chains from one sample, sequenced in a study of preoperative IRX-2 immunotherapy in early breast cancer. Clones were read by immunoSEQ multiplex PCR, and TCRdb kept only the in-frame ones, dropping some. The sample has about 24,000 clones, roughly 90% seen once. Treatment here: preoperative locoregional IRX-2 cytokine immunotherapy. The input for sequencing was tumor tissue, taken after IRX-2 immunotherapy. Receptor source: a human donor with breast cancer.

The count of this clone is one. This chain connects TRBV12-5 to TRBJ1-3; D is perhaps TRBD1 (5 bases). CDR3 length: 16 amino acids. The germline gives CDR1 LGHNT, CDR2 FRNRAP. V lost 6 bases to trimming and J lost 0 bases, with 15 bases between them. This chain's CDR3 is CASGWGGLSSGNTIYF. The CDR3 coding sequence is TGTGCTAGTGGGTGGGGCGGGCTGAGCTCTGGAAACACCATATATTTT.

This chain uses TRBV13 with TRBJ1-1; D might be TRBD1 (6 bases). V lost 4 bases to trimming and J lost 9 bases, with 15 bases between them. This CDR3 region has 13 residues. Germline assignment: CDR1 PRHDT and CDR2 FYEKMQ (reference sequence). The DNA for the CDR3 is TGTGCCAGCAGCTCCGGGACACGCCTTAAAGCTTTCTTT. Encoded protein: CASSSGTRLKAFF.

This clone has a handful of counts. V gene TRBV29-1 combines with J gene TRBJ2-2; D remains unclear. Germline V CDR1 and CDR2: SQVTM, ANQGSEA. The CDR3 has 13 amino acids. V lost 5 bases, J lost 0 bases, and 7 bases lay in between. CDR3 region: CSVRDSNTGELFF. The CDR3 DNA reads TGCAGCGTTCGAGACTCGAACACCGGGGAGCTGTTTTTT.

V is TRBV5-8 and J is TRBJ1-4; 8 bases match TRBD1. Germline V gene lookup returns CDR1 SGHTS and CDR2 YDEGEE. The CDR3 runs to 16 residues. V shed 4 bases and J 4 bases; nucleotides not matched to a gene: 9. CDR3: CASSIVQGVINEKLFF. CDR3 sequence (DNA): TGTGCCAGCAGCATTGTACAGGGGGTGATTAATGAAAAACTGTTTTTT.

J is TRBJ1-1 and V is TRBV18, with 9 bases aligning to TRBD1. The CDR3 length is 16 residues. Germline assignment: CDR1 KGHSH and CDR2 LQKENI. V was clipped by 1 base and J by 4 bases; unmatched bases: 7. The CDR3 here is CASSPQETGGTTEAFF. The CDR3 DNA reads as TGTGCCAGCTCACCACAAGAGACAGGGGGGACCACTGAAGCTTTCTTT.

The chain combines TRBV7-9 with TRBJ2-5; D ambiguous. V lost 4 bases and J 2 bases, leaving 2 bases between the germline ends. CDR3 length equals 11 residues. Looked up from germline, CDR1 is SEHNR and CDR2 is FQNEAQ (reference sequence). DNA for the CDR3: TGTGCCAGCAGCTCACAAGAGACCCAGTACTTC. Translating gives CASSSQETQYF. Complete variable domain (other parts from reference TRBV7-9 and TRBJ2-5): DTGVSQNPRHKITKRGQNVTFRCDPISEHNRLYWYRQTLGQGPEFLTYFQNEAQLEKSRLLSDRFSAERPKGSFSTLEIQRTEQGDSAMYLCASSSQETQYFGPGTRLLVL.

The CDR3 nucleotides read TGTGCCAGCAGGGGGGCCGGGACACTGAACACAGATACGCAGTATTTT. Protein sequence: CASRGAGTLNTDTQYF. The chain carries TRBV27 and TRBJ2-3; maybe TRBD1 (6 bases). V lost 6 bases to trimming and J lost 2 bases, with 18 bases between them. Germline V CDR1 and CDR2: MNHEY, SMNVEV (reference sequence). The CDR3 runs to 16 residues.

This chain connects TRBV7-9 to TRBJ2-2; no reliable D call. Trimming cost V 0 bases and J 4 bases, with 9 bases left between them. The germline gives CDR1 SEHNR, CDR2 FQNEAQ (reference sequence). The CDR3 is made up of 15 amino acids. CDR3 coding DNA: TGTGCCAGCAGCTTAGCGGGGAAGACCACCGGGGAGCTGTTTTTT. Translating gives CASSLAGKTTGELFF.

The rearrangement uses TRBV10-2 and TRBJ1-1, with 9 bases matching TRBD1. This CDR3 contains 14 residues. V dropped 7 bases and J dropped 5; count of bases not matched to a gene: 8. Germline values: CDR1 WSHSY, CDR2 SAAADI. The CDR3 nucleotides read TGCGCCAGCAAGGGGGGACAGGGACGGACTGAAGCTTTCTTT. Amino acid sequence: CASKGGQGRTEAFF.

J is TRBJ1-4 and V is TRBV6-6; possibly TRBD1 for D (6 bases). Germline CDR1 and CDR2: MNHNY and SVGAGI (reference sequence). The CDR3 sequence is 14 residues long. Trimming stripped 2 bases from V and 8 bases from J, with 12 bases between. The CDR3 spells CASSYEGVWEKLFF. CDR3 coding DNA: TGTGCCAGCAGTTACGAGGGGGTATGGGAAAAACTGTTTTTT.

This rearrangement joins TRBV15 to TRBJ2-2; D might be TRBD2 (5 bases). The CDR3 totals 16 residues. V lost 0 bases and J 8 bases, leaving 16 bases between the germline ends. Germline V CDR1 and CDR2: LNHNV, YYDKDF (reference sequence). CDR3 residues: CATSRDATSSGGELFF. CDR3 in DNA: TGTGCCACCAGCAGAGATGCAACTAGTTCGGGAGGGGAGCTGTTTTTT.

The chain combines TRBV7-2 with TRBJ1-5; D not resolved. Germline V gene lookup returns CDR1 SGHTA and CDR2 FQGNSA. The CDR3 runs 13 residues. Trimming cost V 1 base and J 4 bases, with 5 bases left between them. The CDR3 is CASSLGQNQPQHF. As DNA, the CDR3 is TGTGCCAGCAGCTTAGGGCAGAATCAGCCCCAGCATTTT.

The rearrangement links TRBV19 to TRBJ1-1; maybe TRBD1 (5 bases). Germline V CDR1 and CDR2: LNHDA, SQIVND (reference sequence). The CDR3 covers 16 residues. V was trimmed by 4 bases and J by 6 bases, leaving 21 bases between them. The CDR3 sequence is CASSTGTGFAYSEAFF. CDR3 nucleotide sequence: TGTGCCAGTAGTACCGGGACTGGCTTCGCTTATTCTGAAGCTTTCTTT.